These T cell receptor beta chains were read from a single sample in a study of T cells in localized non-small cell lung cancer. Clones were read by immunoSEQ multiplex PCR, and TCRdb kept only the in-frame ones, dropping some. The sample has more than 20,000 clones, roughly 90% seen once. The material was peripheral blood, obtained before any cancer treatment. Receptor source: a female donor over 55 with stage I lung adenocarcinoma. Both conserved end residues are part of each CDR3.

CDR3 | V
CAWTQGHYSYEQYF | TRBV30
CASSLDNSDTQYF | TRBV5-4
CASSLGAIEQFF | TRBV11-2
CADAWGAGNEQYF | TRBV2
CASSPSMDRGVSPLHF | TRBV18
CASSRDAAGDTQYF | TRBV19
CASTPTGDTEAFF | TRBV5-4
CAISDGGGQTF | TRBV10-3
CASSLQTGLDTGELFF | TRBV5-4
CVTQSRANVLTF | TRBV8-2
CASSEEGFSTDTQYF | TRBV6-1
CASSLPGTSGTEAFF | TRBV4-2
CASSIQGPGVETQYF | TRBV19
CAGRDQRSNSPLHF | TRBV6-6
CASSRRQGAYNEQFF | TRBV18
CASSGTGTGVDTGELFF | TRBV2
CASSLQGGLFENTIYF | TRBV11-3
CASSLGRYNEQFF | TRBV7-8
CASSITTGTLGQPQHF | TRBV19
CASSQADPRDYNEQFF | TRBV7-9
CASRDWGEAFF | TRBV2
CASSLETGSYEQYF | TRBV11-2
CASSLAGTLNEQFF | TRBV11-1
CASSLGDRVAGELFF | TRBV5-6
CASGYTKTNYGYTF | TRBV19
CAITSGDRVLWGYTF | TRBV10-3
CASSLRSSGELFF | TRBV5-1
CASTTGPAEAFF | TRBV28
CASGLGQGAVGELFF | TRBV12-5
CASSLGVGEQFF | TRBV7-3
CASSRGGKSSGNTIYF | TRBV5-4
CACHSGGINEKLFF | TRBV30
CASSLQGGTANTEAFF | TRBV19
CASSHGEGGVIYGYTF | TRBV5-5
CASSRGRLNTEAFF | TRBV4-1
CASRFQNYEQYF | TRBV2
CASQPGGTEAFF | TRBV6-1
CASSASGTGGQKLFF | TRBV9
CASSQQGQGPEQFF | TRBV9
CASSLEGGLGNQPQHF | TRBV5-1
CASWGGTGELFF | TRBV6-6
CASSLAGNTDTQYF | TRBV7-3
CASSPYQLTESSYNEQFF | TRBV19
CASSGVRGSNQPQHF | TRBV19
CASQTVMNTEAFF | TRBV11-3
CASSRTANAEAFF | TRBV5-6
CASSSQIVSTDRSGIMTYNEQFF | TRBV28
CAISESIGATGGEQYF | TRBV10-3
CASSEEYRVTQYF | TRBV6-1
CASSLGAGSMNTEAFF | TRBV5-5